The present TCR beta chain was sequenced within a study of T cells after somatic rescue of genetic block. Per germline, CDR1 WSHSY and CDR2 SAAADI. CDR3 size: 15 residues. Trimming cost V 6 bases and J 10 bases; bases outside gene matches: 9. Assay used: immunoSEQ multiplex PCR; TCRdb lists only in-frame clones, some missing. Among 80,000 to 100,000 clones listed, approximately 90% were seen once. The sequencing input was peripheral blood mononuclear cells (PBMCs). The clonotype was recovered from a woman between 18 and 29 years old. The V and J genes are TRBV10-2 and TRBJ2-1; the match to TRBD2 covers 13 bases. The chain's CDR3 is CASSVGLAGAGEQFF. Written as DNA, the CDR3 is TGCGCCAGCAGCGTCGGACTAGCGGGAGCAGGGGAGCAGTTCTTC.